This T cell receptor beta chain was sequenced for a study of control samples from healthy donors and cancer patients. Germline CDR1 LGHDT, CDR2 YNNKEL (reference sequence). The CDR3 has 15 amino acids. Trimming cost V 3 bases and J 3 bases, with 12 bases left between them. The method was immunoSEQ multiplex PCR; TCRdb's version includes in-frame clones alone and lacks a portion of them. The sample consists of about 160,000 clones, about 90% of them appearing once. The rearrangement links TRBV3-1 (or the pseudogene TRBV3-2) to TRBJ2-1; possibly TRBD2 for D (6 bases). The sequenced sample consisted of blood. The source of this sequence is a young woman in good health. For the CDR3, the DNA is TGTGCCAGCAGCCAGGAACTAGCCCTCTACAATGAGCAGTTCTTC. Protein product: CASSQELALYNEQFF.